This record covers a single T cell receptor beta chain. Its antigen remains unknown. Germline V gene lookup returns CDR1 SGHAT and CDR2 FQNNGV. The CDR3 runs to 17 residues. Trimming removed 5 bases from V and 8 bases from J; junction bases left unmatched: 12. The sample is drawn from a study of cytomegalovirus exposure and HLA in healthy donors. 60 Vbeta and 13 Jbeta primers were used in PCR. The assay was immunoSEQ multiplex PCR, and TCRdb's table has in-frame clones only and misses some. The repertoire includes about 120,000 clones, approximately 81% of them detected once, and about 3.8% sits in the top ten. Broader study findings: In a later analysis, common viral pathogens appeared linked to several of the most significant clusters. The study had only CMV serostatus as immune exposure information. Most TCR sequences were uncommon, yet certain public TCRs appeared in many donors.

This rearrangement joins TRBV11-2 to TRBJ2-1; 13 positions match TRBD2. The specimen sequenced was PBMCs. The receptor was derived from a woman in her twenties or thirties in good health and CMV-seronegative. CDR3 loop: CASSLGLLAGGGDEQFF. The CDR3 DNA is TGTGCCAGCAGCCTCGGGTTACTAGCGGGAGGGGGTGATGAGCAGTTCTTC.